This T cell receptor (beta chain) was identified in a study of CD8 T cells in ankylosing spondylitis. Study findings and constraints: Significant enrichment of disease-linked clones was reportedly seen in matched ankylosing spondylitis synovial fluid.

Regarding this clonotype: What it binds is not known.

TCRdb reprocessed the 5' RACE reads via MiXCR and lists one record per CDR3 protein. The table lists about 260,000 distinct CDR3 sequences, roughly 20% of them singletons. Between the trimmed V and J ends, which lost 0 bases and 2 bases, there was a span of 13 bases. Germline lookup yields CDR1 DFQATT and CDR2 SNEGSKA (reference sequence). CDR3 length: 16 residues. V and J are TRBV20-1 and TRBJ2-2; D call uncertain. The receptor's source is a male donor with ankylosing spondylitis or in good health (not recorded which). Material for sequencing was blood, either unsorted or a sorted T cell fraction (not recorded which). CDR3 DNA sequence: TGCAGTGCTAGAGAGCGTAGTTTTTACAACACCGGGGAGCTGTTTTTT. Protein sequence: CSARERSFYNTGELFF.